The 5 T cell receptor beta chains below come from one sample, sequenced in a study of blood T cell repertoires in COVID-19. This table comes from immunoSEQ multiplex PCR, and its TCRdb copy is limited to in-frame clones, with some not included. The sample has 150,000 or so clones; about 80% are singletons. The source material was PBMCs or T cells enriched from blood (not recorded which). These receptors originate from a man aged 45-60 years who had recovered from COVID-19.

This clone has just a few counts. The chain combines TRBV19 with TRBJ2-1, with TRBD1 as a possible D gene (6 bases). This CDR3 contains 15 residues. The germline V gene has CDR1 LNHDA and CDR2 SQIVND (reference sequence). Trimming took off 9 bases at V and 9 bases at J, with 24 bases between the two ends. The DNA for the CDR3 is TGTGCCAGCAGAATACAACAGGGTACGTTCGGTGAGCAGTTCTTC. Encoded protein: CASRIQQGTFGEQFF.

The V call is TRBV28, the J call TRBJ2-1; 9 bases fit TRBD2. V shed 6 bases, J shed 5 bases, and the junction held 8 bases outside the gene matches. The CDR3 is 15 residues long. From germline, CDR1 is MDHEN and CDR2 SYDVKM. The DNA for the CDR3 is TGTGCCAGCAGGGGTAGCGGGGGTGTGAACAATGAGCAGTTCTTC. Protein: CASRGSGGVNNEQFF.

The chain recombines TRBV2 with TRBJ1-4; D unresolved. The CDR3 loop spans 15 amino acids. V shed 6 bases and J shed 3 bases, with 14 bases lying between them. Germline V gene data show CDR1 as SNHLY and CDR2 as FYNNEI. The CDR3 region is CASRGRDASNEKLFF. In DNA, the CDR3 is TGTGCCAGCAGGGGGAGGGATGCGTCTAATGAAAAACTGTTTTTT.

The genes are TRBV27 and TRBJ1-5; TRBD1 agrees at 7 bases. Germline V gene sequence: CDR1 MNHEY, CDR2 SMNVEV (reference sequence). This CDR3 has 16 residues. Unmatched junction bases numbered 13, after V lost 5 bases and J lost 6 bases. The CDR3 loop reads CASSRQGSVSGQPQHF. The DNA for the CDR3 is TGTGCCAGCAGTCGACAGGGAAGTGTATCCGGTCAGCCCCAGCATTTT.

This chain joins TRBV2 and TRBJ1-5, with a possible D match to TRBD1 (6 bases). Trimming took 6 bases from V and 0 from J, leaving 21 bases between them. This CDR3 is 18 amino acids long. CDR1 and CDR2 from the germline V gene are SNHLY and FYNNEI. The CDR3 loop is CASSALDSRKNSNQPQHF. The CDR3 DNA follows: TGTGCCAGCAGCGCCCTGGACAGCAGGAAGAATAGCAATCAGCCCCAGCATTTT.